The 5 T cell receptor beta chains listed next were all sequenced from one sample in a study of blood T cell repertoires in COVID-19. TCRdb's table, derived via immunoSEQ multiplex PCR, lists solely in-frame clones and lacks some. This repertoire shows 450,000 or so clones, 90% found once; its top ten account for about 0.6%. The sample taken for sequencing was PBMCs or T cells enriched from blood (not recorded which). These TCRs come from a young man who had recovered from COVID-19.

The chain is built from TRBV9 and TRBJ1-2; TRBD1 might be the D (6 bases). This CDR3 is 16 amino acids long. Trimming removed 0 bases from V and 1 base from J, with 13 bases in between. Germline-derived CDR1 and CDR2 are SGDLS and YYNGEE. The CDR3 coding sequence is TGTGCCAGCAGCGTAGACAGGGTAGAAGATAACTATGGCTACACCTTC. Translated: CASSVDRVEDNYGYTF.

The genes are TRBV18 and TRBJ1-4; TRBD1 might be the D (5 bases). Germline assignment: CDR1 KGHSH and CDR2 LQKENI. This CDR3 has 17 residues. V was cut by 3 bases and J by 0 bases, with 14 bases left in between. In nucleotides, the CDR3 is TGTGCCAGCTCACCGGCTCAGGGTTACGCAACTAATGAAAAACTGTTTTTT. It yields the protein CASSPAQGYATNEKLFF. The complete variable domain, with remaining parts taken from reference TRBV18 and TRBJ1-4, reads NAGVMQNPRHLVRRRGQEARLRCSPMKGHSHVYWYRQLPEEGLKFMVYLQKENIIDESGMPKERFSAEFPKEGPSILRIQQVVRGDSAAYFCASSPAQGYATNEKLFFGSGTQLSVL.

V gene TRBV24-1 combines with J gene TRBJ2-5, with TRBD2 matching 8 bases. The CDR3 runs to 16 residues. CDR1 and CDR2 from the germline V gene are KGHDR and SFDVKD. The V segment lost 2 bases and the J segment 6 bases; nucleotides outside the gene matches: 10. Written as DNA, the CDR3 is TGTGCCACCAGTGATTATTTTAGCGGGGAAGGAAAGACCCAGTACTTC. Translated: CATSDYFSGEGKTQYF.

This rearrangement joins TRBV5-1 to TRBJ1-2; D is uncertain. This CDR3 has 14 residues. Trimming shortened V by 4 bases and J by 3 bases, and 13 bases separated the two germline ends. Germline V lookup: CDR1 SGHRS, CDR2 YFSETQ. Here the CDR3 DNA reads TGCGCCAGCAGCAGAAATACAGCGGACTATGGCTACACCTTC. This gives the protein CASSRNTADYGYTF.

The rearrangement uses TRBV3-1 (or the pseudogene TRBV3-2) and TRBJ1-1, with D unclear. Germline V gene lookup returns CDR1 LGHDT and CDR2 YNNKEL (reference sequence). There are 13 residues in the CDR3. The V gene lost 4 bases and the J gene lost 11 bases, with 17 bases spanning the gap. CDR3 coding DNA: TGTGCCAGCAGCCCCTTCCAGGCCTTGAAGGCTTTCTTT. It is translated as CASSPFQALKAFF.